This T cell receptor (beta chain) was identified during a study of T cell responses to AZD1222 COVID-19 vaccine. Study-level results: Recipients of two AZD1222 doses showed rising Spike-specific TCR breadth and depth. With dominance at 160-218 and 743-854, vaccine-associated CD4 TCRs spanned spike. In all cases, repertoires were sampled only after the peak T cell response. The study reported that nearly half of spike-specific TCRs target unmutated variant regions.

This CDR3 is 15 amino acids long. Germline V CDR1 and CDR2: WSHSY, SAAADI. The junction had 5 bases not matched to a gene; V was cut back by 7 bases and J by 3 bases. Worth noting for this clone: Its antigen is currently unknown.

TCRdb keeps only in-frame clones here, not all; method: immunoSEQ multiplex PCR. This table holds approximately 170,000 clones, roughly 92% found once. The V call is TRBV10-2, the J call TRBJ2-5; 13 bases line up with TRBD2. The sequence derives from an adult who received the AZD1222 COVID-19 vaccine. Sequenced here: peripheral blood, sampled 28 days after the second AZD1222 dose. CDR3 in DNA: TGCGCCAGCAAGCGAGGACTAGCGGGAGAAGAGACCCAGTACTTC. Its translation: CASKRGLAGEETQYF.